Listed here are 11 T cell receptor beta chains from one sample, sequenced in a study of CD8 T cells in ankylosing spondylitis (dated by TCRdb to about 2017). These receptors have no known antigen. Study-level results and caveats: A TCR beta motif of roughly 8 highly homologous amino acid variants appeared characteristic of blood from ankylosing spondylitis patients.

The receptor library was made with 5' RACE. TCRdb shows the sequencer as Illumina HiSeq 2500. The raw public reads went through TCRdb reprocessing: fastp at Q25, MiXCR clone calling, in-frame beta chains kept. Entries that share a CDR3 protein sequence are merged under the most common genes and DNA. The sample contains some 400,000 distinct CDR3 sequences, approximately 20% of them found a single time. Roughly 16% of the sample rests with the top ten. Sequenced material: blood, either unsorted or a sorted T cell fraction (not recorded which). The receptors come from a male donor with ankylosing spondylitis.

This clonotype has ten or more counts. The rearrangement joins TRBV4-2 to TRBJ2-7, with TRBD2 as a possible D gene (5 bases). The germline gives CDR1 LGHNA, CDR2 YNFKEQ. CDR3 length: 14 residues. Deletions cut 4 bases from V and 6 bases from J, with 16 bases between. The CDR3 nucleotides are TGTGCCAGCAGCCCAGAAGGACTTTTCCGCGAGCAGTACTTC. This codes for CASSPEGLFREQYF.

This clonotype was counted between two and nine times. The rearrangement links TRBV9 to TRBJ1-1; 9 bases line up with TRBD1. The ends lost 0 bases at V and 6 bases at J; junction bases unmatched: 12. CDR3 length: 17 residues. Germline V gives CDR1 SGDLS, CDR2 YYNGEE. The CDR3 is CASSVGKSGQGESEAFF. Written as DNA, the CDR3 is TGTGCCAGCAGCGTAGGAAAATCGGGACAGGGAGAGTCTGAAGCTTTCTTT.

This clonotype was observed a few times. This sequence joins TRBV11-2 and TRBJ2-7; TRBD2 matches 10 bases. The J segment lost 6 bases and the V segment lost 6 bases, leaving 11 bases of the junction unmatched. Germline assignment: CDR1 SGHAT and CDR2 FQNNGV. This CDR3 spans 15 amino acids. CDR3 sequence (DNA): TGTGCCAGCAGACGCGCTAGCGGGAGTTTCGGCGAGCAGTACTTC. Its protein is CASRRASGSFGEQYF.

Only a few counts were recorded for this clonotype. The chain carries TRBV7-9 and TRBJ2-3, with D perhaps TRBD1 (5 bases). The CDR3 sequence is 15 residues long. The germline CDR1 and CDR2 sequences are SEHNR and FQNEAQ (reference sequence). Trimming took 0 bases from V and 4 from J, leaving 11 bases between them. CDR3 bases: TGTGCCAGCAGCTTAGCGGGAAAGGGGTCAGATACGCAGTATTTT. Residues: CASSLAGKGSDTQYF.

The V gene is TRBV7-2, the J gene TRBJ2-1, with 11 positions matching TRBD1. CDR3 size: 16 residues. Germline CDR1 and CDR2: SGHTA and FQGNSA. The trim removed 0 bases at V and 7 bases at J, leaving 5 bases unmatched. The CDR3 bases are TGTGCCAGCAGCTTAGCGGGGACAGGGGGTGGAAATGAGCAGTTCTTC. This codes for CASSLAGTGGGNEQFF.

This clonotype was counted between two and nine times. The chain combines TRBV7-2 with TRBJ2-7, with 10 bases lining up with TRBD2. CDR3 length: 15 amino acids. Germline V gene data show CDR1 as SGHTA and CDR2 as FQGNSA. Trimming cost V 2 bases and J 2 bases; bases outside gene matches: 3. DNA of the CDR3: TGTGCCAGCAGCTTATTCCTAGCGGGGGCCTACGAGCAGTACTTC. Translated: CASSLFLAGAYEQYF.

This chain joins TRBV5-1 and TRBJ1-2; 7 bases line up with TRBD1. The CDR3 has 15 amino acids. Unmatched junction bases numbered 14, after V lost 4 bases and J lost 8 bases. Germline CDR1 SGHRS, CDR2 YFSETQ. CDR3: CASSRGTASIYGYTF. Written as DNA, the CDR3 is TGCGCCAGCAGCCGAGGGACAGCCTCTATTTACGGCTACACCTTC.

V gene TRBV6-1 combines with J gene TRBJ2-7, with no clear D. The CDR3 sequence is 13 residues long. The germline CDR1 and CDR2 sequences are MNHNS and SASEGT. Trimming left V 8 bases short and J 7 bases short, with 18 bases between. The CDR3 is CASAPRSMGEQYF. CDR3 nucleotides: TGTGCCAGCGCCCCCAGGTCGATGGGAGAGCAGTACTTC.

This clonotype occurred a few times. The chain couples TRBV7-8 to TRBJ2-6; TRBD1 aligns across 7 bases. The CDR3 contains 15 residues. V dropped 5 bases and J dropped 3; count of bases not matched to a gene: 4. The V gene's germline CDR1 is SGHVS and CDR2 FQNEAQ. The CDR3 bases are TGTGCCAGCAGCATAAGACAGGGTGGGGCCAACGTCCTGACTTTC. As protein: CASSIRQGGANVLTF. Full variable domain (remainder filled in from reference TRBV7-8 and TRBJ2-6): GAGVSQSPRYKVAKRGQDVALRCDPISGHVSLFWYQQALGQGPEFLTYFQNEAQLDKSGLPSDRFFAERPEGSVSTLKIQRTQQEDSAVYLCASSIRQGGANVLTFGAGSRLTVL.

J is TRBJ1-3 and V is TRBV29-1; D unclear. The CDR3 runs to 15 residues. In germline, CDR1 is SQVTM, CDR2 ANQGSEA. V was cut by 1 base and J by 4 bases, with 14 bases left in between. The CDR3 DNA follows: TGCAGCGTTGAAGTCTCCAGGTTACGCGGAAACACCATATATTTT. The encoded protein is CSVEVSRLRGNTIYF.

The chain employs TRBV12-3 or TRBV12-4 and TRBJ2-1, with D unresolved. This CDR3 comprises 14 residues. The V end was cut by 10 bases, the J end by 4 bases, with 17 bases between. The DNA of the CDR3 is TGTGCCACCTCTACGAGTTTGGGGTACAATGAGCAGTTCTTC. It codes for CATSTSLGYNEQFF.